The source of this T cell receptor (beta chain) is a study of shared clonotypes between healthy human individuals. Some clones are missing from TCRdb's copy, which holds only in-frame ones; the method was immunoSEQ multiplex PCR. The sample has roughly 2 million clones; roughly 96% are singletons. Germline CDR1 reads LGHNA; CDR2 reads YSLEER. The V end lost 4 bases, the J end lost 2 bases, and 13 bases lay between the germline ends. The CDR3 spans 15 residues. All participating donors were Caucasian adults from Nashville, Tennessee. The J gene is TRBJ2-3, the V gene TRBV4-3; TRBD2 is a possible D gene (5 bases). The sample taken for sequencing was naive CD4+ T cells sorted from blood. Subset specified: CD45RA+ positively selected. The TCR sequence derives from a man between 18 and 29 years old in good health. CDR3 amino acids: CASSLRGQSTDTQYF. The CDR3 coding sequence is TGCGCCAGCAGCCTAAGAGGGCAGTCCACAGATACGCAGTATTTT.